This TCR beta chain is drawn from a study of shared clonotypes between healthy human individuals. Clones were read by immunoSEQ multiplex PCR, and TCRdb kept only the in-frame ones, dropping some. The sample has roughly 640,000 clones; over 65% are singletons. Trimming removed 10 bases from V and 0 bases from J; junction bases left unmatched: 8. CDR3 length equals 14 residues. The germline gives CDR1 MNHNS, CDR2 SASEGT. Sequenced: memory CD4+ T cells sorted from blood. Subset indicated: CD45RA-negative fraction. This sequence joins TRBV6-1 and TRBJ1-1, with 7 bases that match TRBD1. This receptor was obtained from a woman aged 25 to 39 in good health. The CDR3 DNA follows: TGTGCCACACAGGGGATCCTCATGAACACTGAAGCTTTCTTT. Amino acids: CATQGILMNTEAFF.